One and the same sample provided the 26 T cell receptor beta chains below, sequenced in a study of blood T cell repertoires in COVID-19. TCRdb's table, derived via immunoSEQ multiplex PCR, lists solely in-frame clones and lacks some. The data show about 290,000 clones, around four fifths seen once. Sequencing was done on a sample of peripheral blood. These receptors were collected from a woman aged 45 to 65 with active or convalescent COVID-19.

CDR3 sequence: CASSFPEGGNEKLFF. The CDR3 DNA sequence: TGTGCCAGCAGTTTCCCGGAGGGTGGAAATGAAAAACTGTTTTTT. J is TRBJ1-4 and V is TRBV6-5; D gene uncertain. The germline V gene encodes CDR1 MNHEY and CDR2 SVGAGI. This CDR3 has 15 amino acids. V lost 4 bases and J 5 bases, leaving 14 bases between the germline ends.

The chain recombines TRBV1 with TRBJ2-7; the D segment call TRBD2 is taken from the table without a DNA check. TRBV1 has pseudogene status. The CDR3 contains 9 residues. The CDR3: CTSSQDPLV. For the CDR3, the DNA is TGCACCAGCAGCCAAGATCCACTGGTC.

The rearrangement joins TRBV7-8 to TRBJ2-7, with a possible D match to TRBD2 (6 bases). The CDR3 covers 17 residues. The germline V gene has CDR1 SGHVS and CDR2 FQNEAQ. Trimming cost V 7 bases and J 2 bases, with 24 bases left between them. CDR3 residues: CASTPGVLGVDPYEQYF. The DNA for the CDR3 is TGTGCCAGCACCCCGGGGGTGCTGGGGGTGGATCCCTACGAGCAGTACTTC.

This rearrangement joins TRBV7-2 to TRBJ2-1, with 15 bases matching TRBD2. The V gene's germline CDR1 is SGHTA and CDR2 FQGNSA. The CDR3 is made up of 16 amino acids. The V gene end was trimmed by 3 bases and the J gene end by 6 bases; junction bases not matched to a gene: 3. CDR3 region: CASSFGTSGRLNEQFF. CDR3 nucleotide sequence: TGTGCCAGCAGCTTTGGGACTAGCGGGAGGCTCAATGAGCAGTTCTTC.

V usage is TRBV9 and J usage is TRBJ1-3; D unclear. CDR3 size: 15 residues. V shed 4 bases and J shed 5 bases, with 16 bases lying between them. The germline V gene has CDR1 SGDLS and CDR2 YYNGEE. CDR3 region: CASSLSGSSRNTIYF. The CDR3 bases are TGTGCCAGCAGCCTAAGCGGGAGCTCCCGAAACACCATATATTTT.

This clone was recorded a few times. This sequence joins TRBV19 and TRBJ1-1, with 12 bases fitting TRBD1. The CDR3 loop spans 14 amino acids. Trimming took 6 bases from V and 7 from J; bases not matched to a gene: 6. The germline gives CDR1 LNHDA, CDR2 SQIVND (reference sequence). The CDR3 reads CASRGQGATGEAFF. CDR3 bases: TGTGCCAGTAGGGGACAGGGGGCTACGGGTGAAGCTTTCTTT.

This sequence joins TRBV13 and TRBJ2-1, with 9 bases lining up with TRBD2. The CDR3 loop spans 18 amino acids. Trimming cost V 5 bases and J 8 bases; bases outside gene matches: 19. The germline gives CDR1 PRHDT, CDR2 FYEKMQ (reference sequence). DNA of the CDR3: TGTGCCAGCAGCCCTCGAGCTTTAGCGGGAGCGCTTGCCGATGAGCAGTTCTTC. Amino acid sequence: CASSPRALAGALADEQFF.

The chain combines TRBV29-1 with TRBJ2-7; 7 nucleotides align to TRBD2. The CDR3 runs 15 residues. The V gene's germline CDR1 is SQVTM and CDR2 ANQGSEA. V lost 1 base to trimming and J lost 4 bases; unmatched junction nucleotides: 10. This CDR3 reads CSVEGGGERRYEQYF. DNA for the CDR3: TGCAGCGTTGAAGGGGGAGGGGAACGGCGTTACGAGCAGTACTTC.

This rearrangement joins TRBV2 to TRBJ1-6; 7 bases match TRBD1. This CDR3 has 18 amino acids. The J segment lost 0 bases and the V segment lost 4 bases, leaving 9 bases of the junction unmatched. CDR1 is SNHLY and CDR2 is FYNNEI in the germline V gene. The CDR3 DNA reads TGTGCCAGCAGTGGCGGCAGGGGGTCTAGCTCCTATAATTCACCCCTCCACTTT. Its protein product is CASSGGRGSSSYNSPLHF.

The chain combines TRBV19 with TRBJ1-6; 8 nucleotides line up with TRBD1. The J segment lost 0 bases and the V segment lost 3 bases, leaving 4 bases of the junction unmatched. Germline CDR1 LNHDA, CDR2 SQIVND (reference sequence). CDR3 size: 17 residues. CDR3 DNA sequence: TGTGCCAGTAGTATCCGGACAGGGAGCTCCTATAATTCACCCCTCCACTTT. Translation: CASSIRTGSSYNSPLHF.

This clone was counted ten times or more. The rearrangement links TRBV12-1 to TRBJ2-2; TRBD2 was called by the table and not checked on the DNA. TRBV12-1 is a pseudogene locus. There are 17 residues in the CDR3. CDR3: CASNPVAGGGQSGELFF. The CDR3 nucleotides read TGTGCCAGCAACCCGGTGGCGGGAGGCGGCCAATCCGGGGAGCTGTTTTTT.

J is TRBJ1-1 and V is TRBV19, with 8 bases lining up with TRBD1. The CDR3 has 15 amino acids. Germline assignment: CDR1 LNHDA and CDR2 SQIVND (reference sequence). The V and J ends lost 3 bases and 2 bases, in that order; junction bases with no gene match: 5. The DNA for the CDR3 is TGTGCCAGTAGTATGAGGACAGGGTATAACACTGAAGCTTTCTTT. Encoded protein: CASSMRTGYNTEAFF.

This clone was recorded once. The V gene is TRBV18, the J gene TRBJ1-5; D is unresolved. The CDR3 runs 15 residues. Trimming left V 2 bases short and J 3 bases short, with 11 bases between. Germline-derived CDR1 and CDR2 are KGHSH and LQKENI. CDR3 loop: CASSPLGSDNQPQHF. In nucleotides, the CDR3 is TGTGCCAGCTCACCATTGGGTAGCGACAATCAGCCCCAGCATTTT.

V gene TRBV19 combines with J gene TRBJ2-2; D is perhaps TRBD1 (5 bases). The V end was cut by 8 bases, the J end by 6 bases, with 22 bases between. The length of the CDR3 is 16 residues. The germline gives CDR1 LNHDA, CDR2 SQIVND (reference sequence). This chain's CDR3 is CASRVFGRTRAGELFF. The CDR3 DNA follows: TGTGCCAGTCGGGTTTTCGGGCGGACACGAGCCGGGGAGCTGTTTTTT.

The chain has TRBV7-8 and TRBJ1-2, with TRBD1 matching 7 bases. The germline V gene has CDR1 SGHVS and CDR2 FQNEAQ. The CDR3 runs to 14 residues. The junction had 5 bases not matched to a gene; V was cut back by 5 bases and J by 2 bases. CDR3 coding DNA: TGTGCCAGCAGCCGTTCGACAGGGAACTATGGCTACACCTTC. Translated: CASSRSTGNYGYTF.

The chain uses TRBV18 and TRBJ1-2; no reliable D call. The ends were cut back, 2 bases at V and 4 bases at J, with 14 bases in the middle. CDR1 is KGHSH, CDR2 LQKENI, per germline. This CDR3 has 15 amino acids. CDR3 in amino acids: CASSPADTRTYGYTF. CDR3 DNA: TGTGCCAGCTCACCAGCAGACACCCGCACCTATGGCTACACCTTC. The whole variable domain, filled in from reference TRBV18 and TRBJ1-2, reads NAGVMQNPRHLVRRRGQEARLRCSPMKGHSHVYWYRQLPEEGLKFMVYLQKENIIDESGMPKERFSAEFPKEGPSILRIQQVVRGDSAAYFCASSPADTRTYGYTFGSGTRLTVV.

The V call is TRBV28, the J call TRBJ2-4; 9 positions agree with TRBD1. The J segment lost 1 base and the V segment lost 3 bases, leaving 19 bases of the junction unmatched. The germline V gene encodes CDR1 MDHEN and CDR2 SYDVKM. The CDR3 is 21 amino acids. The CDR3 sequence is CASSLGFSWRDRVRAKNIQYF. The DNA for the CDR3 is TGTGCCAGCAGTTTGGGGTTCTCCTGGCGGGACAGGGTTAGGGCCAAAAACATTCAGTACTTC.

This chain uses TRBV5-1 with TRBJ2-6, with 9 bases fitting TRBD1. The J segment lost 4 bases and the V segment lost 4 bases, leaving 6 bases of the junction unmatched. This CDR3 has 16 residues. Looked up from germline, CDR1 is SGHRS and CDR2 is YFSETQ. CDR3 in amino acids: CASSRGQGAGANVLTF. For the CDR3, the DNA is TGCGCCAGCAGCCGGGGACAGGGAGCCGGGGCCAACGTCCTGACTTTC.

V is TRBV30 and J is TRBJ1-3; TRBD1 matches 8 bases. V lost 7 bases to trimming and J lost 4 bases; unmatched junction nucleotides: 6. Germline assignment: CDR1 GTSNPN and CDR2 SVGIG (reference sequence). This CDR3 region has 13 residues. CDR3 sequence: CASSQGVGNTIYF. CDR3 DNA sequence: TGTGCCTCTTCACAGGGGGTGGGAAACACCATATATTTT.

J is TRBJ2-1 and V is TRBV7-8; D remains unclear. Trimming shortened V by 6 bases and J by 4 bases, and 13 bases separated the two germline ends. The V gene's germline CDR1 is SGHVS and CDR2 FQNEAQ. This CDR3 is 14 amino acids long. The CDR3 DNA reads TGTGCCAGCAGACCCCAACAACAGTACAATGAGCAGTTCTTC. Translated, it gives CASRPQQQYNEQFF.

The J gene is TRBJ1-3, the V gene TRBV12-3 or TRBV12-4; D ambiguous. The CDR3 is 12 amino acids. The ends were cut back, 9 bases at V and 3 bases at J, with 9 bases in the middle. The CDR3 bases are TGTGCCAGTAGCGGGGATGGAAACACCATATATTTT. It yields the protein CASSGDGNTIYF.

Note on this clone: The sample holds other DNA sequences that translate to the same CDR3. The V gene is TRBV5-1, the J gene TRBJ2-1; TRBD2 aligns across 8 bases. Germline assignment: CDR1 SGHRS and CDR2 YFSETQ. This CDR3 comprises 15 residues. V gave up 0 bases and J gave up 7 bases; unmatched junction bases: 6. Here the CDR3 reads CASSLASGSYNEQFF. The DNA for the CDR3 is TGCGCCAGCAGCTTGGCCAGCGGGAGTTATAATGAGCAGTTCTTC.

The V gene is TRBV19, the J gene TRBJ1-2; maybe TRBD1 (5 bases). This CDR3 region has 14 residues. CDR1 and CDR2 from the germline V gene are LNHDA and SQIVND (reference sequence). The germline V and J ends were trimmed by 6 bases and 5 bases, with 16 bases remaining between them. The CDR3 sequence is CASSRAESSYGYTF. CDR3 in DNA: TGTGCCAGTAGCAGGGCGGAGTCTTCGTATGGCTACACCTTC.

The chain recombines TRBV2 with TRBJ1-5; D possibly corresponds to TRBD1 (6 bases). Germline CDR1 reads SNHLY; CDR2 reads FYNNEI. This CDR3 is built from 15 residues. V lost 3 bases and J 5 bases, leaving 14 bases between the germline ends. CDR3 sequence reads: CASSDRGGRDQPQHF. The CDR3, as DNA: TGTGCCAGCAGTGATCGGGGGGGGCGGGATCAGCCCCAGCATTTT.

This sequence joins TRBV30 and TRBJ2-1, with D unclear. V was trimmed by 5 bases and J by 9 bases, leaving 17 bases between them. CDR1 is GTSNPN, CDR2 SVGIG, per germline (reference sequence). The CDR3 is 13 residues long. The CDR3 loop reads CAWALLRRGEQFF. The DNA for the CDR3 is TGTGCCTGGGCCCTCCTACGTCGAGGTGAGCAGTTCTTC.

This chain connects TRBV10-3 to TRBJ1-5, with D uncertain. This CDR3 has 17 residues. In germline, CDR1 is ENHRY, CDR2 SYGVKD. V shed 0 bases and J shed 6 bases, with 18 bases lying between them. DNA for the CDR3: TGTGCCATCAGTGAGTCGAGGCGAGATCCATTCGCTCAGCCCCAGCATTTT. It translates to CAISESRRDPFAQPQHF.